The 13 T cell receptor beta chains given below trace back to one sample, sequenced in a study of early T cells in non-severe SARS-CoV-2 infection. TCRdb recomputed calls from the 5' RACE reads with MiXCR, one row per CDR3 protein. Seen here are 55,000 to 70,000 distinct CDR3 sequences, around 12% observed once, and the top ten hold 4.8%. The sample taken for sequencing was whole blood. These receptors all come from an adult who was a healthcare worker with PCR-confirmed SARS-CoV-2 infection or an uninfected control (not recorded which).

There are many counts of this clonotype. The J gene is TRBJ1-2, the V gene TRBV5-6; unclear D gene. V gave up 0 bases and J gave up 2 bases, with 5 bases separating them. The length of the CDR3 is 13 residues. The germline V gene encodes CDR1 SGHDT and CDR2 YYEEEE. The CDR3 loop is CASSLEQNYGYTF. The CDR3 region has the DNA TGTGCCAGCAGCTTGGAACAGAACTATGGCTACACCTTC.

This clonotype was counted at least ten times. The chain is built from TRBV12-3 or TRBV12-4 and TRBJ2-7; TRBD1 aligns across 7 bases. The length of the CDR3 is 15 residues. V trimming: 6 bases; J trimming: 0 bases; junction bases outside the gene matches: 8. CDR3: CASSPRGSHSYEQYF. CDR3 DNA: TGTGCCAGCAGCCCCAGGGGGTCACACTCCTACGAGCAGTACTTC.

There are many counts of this clonotype. V gene TRBV20-1 combines with J gene TRBJ1-5; D ambiguous. Trimming pared 7 bases from V and 0 bases from J, leaving 22 bases between. The CDR3 covers 17 residues. Germline V gene data show CDR1 as DFQATT and CDR2 as SNEGSKA (reference sequence). CDR3 sequence reads: CSVIREGSTYSNQPQHF. DNA for the CDR3: TGCAGTGTCATACGTGAAGGGTCAACTTATAGCAATCAGCCCCAGCATTTT.

This clonotype was detected a few times. The rearrangement joins TRBV11-2 to TRBJ2-7, with 7 nucleotides matching TRBD1. Trimming cost V 6 bases and J 2 bases; bases outside gene matches: 22. Germline lookup yields CDR1 SGHAT and CDR2 FQNNGV. This CDR3 has 19 amino acids. Written as DNA, the CDR3 is TGTGCCAGCAGTTTTCACAGGACAGGAACCGACAGCAGCCCCTACGAGCAGTACTTC. It translates to CASSFHRTGTDSSPYEQYF. Looking up the rest from reference TRBV11-2 and TRBJ2-7 gives the full variable domain: EAGVAQSPRYKIIEKRQSVAFWCNPISGHATLYWYQQILGQGPKLLIQFQNNGVVDDSQLPKDRFSAERLKGVDSTLKIQPAKLEDSAVYLCASSFHRTGTDSSPYEQYFGPGTRLTVT.

This clonotype was detected ten times or more. This chain uses TRBV20-1 with TRBJ1-2, with 8 nucleotides matching TRBD1. J was trimmed by 3 bases and V by 6 bases; bases with no gene match: 12. There are 15 residues in the CDR3. Per germline, CDR1 DFQATT and CDR2 SNEGSKA (reference sequence). CDR3: CSADFRGPGHYGYTF. For the CDR3, the DNA is TGCAGTGCGGACTTCAGGGGGCCCGGTCACTATGGCTACACCTTC.

The rearrangement links TRBV29-1 to TRBJ1-1, with D perhaps TRBD1 (6 bases). Germline V gene lookup returns CDR1 SQVTM and CDR2 ANQGSEA. The CDR3 contains 12 residues. Deletions cut 0 bases from V and 9 bases from J, with 11 bases between. CDR3 sequence reads: CSVEDMGAQAFF. DNA for the CDR3: TGCAGCGTTGAAGATATGGGGGCTCAAGCTTTCTTT.

This chain connects TRBV9 to TRBJ2-2; D gene ambiguous. Germline V CDR1 and CDR2: SGDLS, YYNGEE. This CDR3 has 14 amino acids. V dropped 1 base and J dropped 7 bases, with 11 bases sitting between them. The CDR3 sequence is CASSVTSTSGELFF. Here the CDR3 DNA reads TGTGCCAGCAGCGTAACCAGTACAAGCGGGGAGCTGTTTTTT.

The chain uses TRBV29-1 and TRBJ2-7; D not resolved. V lost 4 bases and J lost 0, with 7 bases in between. Germline V lookup: CDR1 SQVTM, CDR2 ANQGSEA. CDR3 length equals 12 residues. In DNA, the CDR3 is TGCAGCGTTGTCGGCAGCTCCTACGAGCAGTACTTC. Protein sequence: CSVVGSSYEQYF.

The chain recombines TRBV5-6 with TRBJ1-2; tentatively, D is TRBD1 (5 bases). V was clipped by 4 bases and J by 4 bases, with 26 bases between them. Germline V gene lookup returns CDR1 SGHDT and CDR2 YYEEEE. The CDR3 has 18 amino acids. CDR3 loop: CASSQSSVGTRWSYGYTF. The CDR3 DNA sequence: TGTGCCAGCAGCCAGTCTTCTGTAGGGACGCGCTGGAGCTATGGCTACACCTTC.

This clonotype came up many times. The chain recombines TRBV7-6 with TRBJ2-7, with 7 bases matching TRBD1. V shed 4 bases, J shed 4 bases, and the junction held 7 bases outside the gene matches. This CDR3 has 14 amino acids. The germline V gene encodes CDR1 SGHVS and CDR2 FNYEAQ. The CDR3: CASSSYPTGYEQYF. The CDR3 DNA reads TGTGCCAGCAGCTCCTACCCGACAGGGTACGAGCAGTACTTC.

This clonotype was observed a few times. At one boundary the junction diverges from the germline segment, which might be a read error. The chain employs TRBV29-1 and TRBJ2-1, with 7 bases matching TRBD1. The V gene's germline CDR1 is SQVTM and CDR2 ANQGSEA. The length of the CDR3 is 12 residues. The CDR3 nucleotides read TGCAGCGTTCGACAGGGTTACACTGAGCAGTTCTTC. Translated: CSVRQGYTEQFF.

The chain uses TRBV11-2 and TRBJ2-7; 9 positions match TRBD2. Unmatched junction bases numbered 16, after V lost 5 bases and J lost 5 bases. Germline V gene sequence: CDR1 SGHAT, CDR2 FQNNGV. This CDR3 spans 17 amino acids. The CDR3 region has the DNA TGTGCCAGCAGCCTACCAGGGGGGACTAGCATCATCCACGAGCAGTACTTC. Its translation: CASSLPGGTSIIHEQYF.

This clonotype was recorded a few times. This chain uses TRBV12-3 or TRBV12-4 with TRBJ1-2; D not resolved. With 4 bases removed from V and 4 bases from J, the gap between germline ends came to 7 bases. The CDR3 is 12 amino acids. DNA of the CDR3: TGTGCCAGCAGTTCCTTTCGCTATGGCTACACCTTC. Translated, it gives CASSSFRYGYTF.